The source of this T cell receptor beta chain is a study of patients and donors after allogeneic stem cell transplantation. TCRdb independently ran MiXCR on the RT-PCR reads; one entry per CDR3 protein. The repertoire holds roughly 960,000 distinct CDR3 sequences, 15% to 20% seen once, with 5% to 6.5% in the top ten. V gave up 6 bases and J gave up 4 bases, with 15 bases separating them. Germline values: CDR1 MRHNA, CDR2 SNTAGT. The CDR3 runs to 14 residues. There are many counts of this clonotype. Sequenced material: blood, either unsorted or a sorted T cell fraction (not recorded which). This TCR derives from a human donor who was either an allogeneic HSCT recipient or a stem cell or donor lymphocyte infusion donor (not recorded which). It is not recorded whose cells these are; they may come from a transplant donor. V and J are TRBV6-4 and TRBJ1-1; a weak D match, TRBD1 (5 bases). The CDR3 reads CASSPRQSSTEAFF. The CDR3 DNA is TGTGCCAGCAGCCCCCGACAGAGCAGCACTGAAGCTTTCTTT.